This passage covers 25 T cell receptor beta chains from one sample sequenced in a study of cytomegalovirus exposure and HLA in healthy donors (dated by TCRdb to the late 2010s). The library was obtained by the immunoSEQ multiplex PCR assay. A mixture of 60 forward primers for TCR Vbeta segments and 13 reverse primers for TCR Jbeta segments was used in the multiplex PCR. This immuneACCESS table, as held by TCRdb, lists in-frame sequences with V and J called but not all clones. Of the missing ones, under half trace to an unresolved V gene in checked studies; the others have no known cause. In this sample the table shows around 200,000 clones, roughly 84% of which occur a single time. Of the sample, over 2.5% is held by the ten largest clones. The specimen sequenced was PBMCs. All receptors derive from a woman aged 50 to 65 in good health and CMV-seropositive.

The chain couples TRBV7-3 to TRBJ1-2; 7 positions agree with TRBD1. V trimming: 3 bases; J trimming: 4 bases; junction bases outside the gene matches: 8. CDR3 length: 15 residues. Germline values: CDR1 SGHTA, CDR2 FQGTGA. The CDR3 loop reads CASSLTGTSVYGYTF. CDR3 DNA: TGTGCCAGCAGCTTGACAGGGACGTCGGTCTATGGCTACACCTTC.

A word on this clone: An end of the junction does not agree with germline; a read error may underlie this. The V gene is TRBV7-9, the J gene TRBJ2-3; 13 positions agree with TRBD2. This CDR3 is built from 18 residues. The germline gives CDR1 SEHNR, CDR2 FQNEAQ (reference sequence). Here the CDR3 reads CSSSLRTSGGGSTDTQYF. In DNA, the CDR3 is TGTTCCAGCAGCTTGAGAACTAGCGGGGGGGGGAGCACAGATACGCAGTATTTT.

J is TRBJ2-3 and V is TRBV6-1, with 12 nucleotides matching TRBD1. V was pared by 7 bases and J by 6 bases, with 8 bases of the junction left unmatched. There are 15 residues in the CDR3. The germline CDR1 and CDR2 sequences are MNHNS and SASEGT. DNA of the CDR3: TGTGCCAGCACCGGGGACAGGGGGCTCTGGGATACGCAGTATTTT. It codes for CASTGDRGLWDTQYF.

This rearrangement joins TRBV5-1 to TRBJ1-2; D uncertain. The V and J ends lost 3 bases and 4 bases respectively, with 10 bases between them. From germline, CDR1 is SGHRS and CDR2 YFSETQ. The CDR3 runs 13 residues. The CDR3 here is CASSSDGAYGYTF. Here the CDR3 DNA reads TGCGCCAGCAGCTCCGACGGAGCCTATGGCTACACCTTC.

This clone was detected once. The V and J genes are TRBV7-3 and TRBJ2-1; tentative D call: TRBD1 (5 bases). V lost 4 bases and J lost 0, with 10 bases in between. This CDR3 contains 15 residues. CDR1 is SGHTA and CDR2 is FQGTGA in the germline V gene. The CDR3, as DNA: TGTGCCAGCAGCTCTTTAGGGGTCTCCTACAATGAGCAGTTCTTC. Protein: CASSSLGVSYNEQFF.

CDR3 coding DNA: TGTGCCAGCAGCCAACACCGAAATCAGCCCCAGCATTTT. It yields the protein CASSQHRNQPQHF. The J gene is TRBJ1-5, the V gene TRBV11-2; D is unresolved. The CDR3 covers 13 residues. V lost 5 bases to trimming and J lost 4 bases, with 9 bases between them. Germline V lookup: CDR1 SGHAT, CDR2 FQNNGV.

The CDR3: CATSRSLTGPGNTIYF. CDR3 DNA: TGTGCCACCAGCAGATCATTAACAGGGCCTGGAAACACCATATATTTT. This chain connects TRBV15 to TRBJ1-3; tentative D call: TRBD1 (6 bases). Per the germline V gene, CDR1 is LNHNV and CDR2 is YYDKDF (reference sequence). Trimming took off 2 bases at V and 2 bases at J, with 13 bases between the two ends. The CDR3 has 16 residues.

The J gene is TRBJ2-5, the V gene TRBV7-9, with 12 bases fitting TRBD2. The DNA end is more similar to TRBJ2-7, so the J call may be wrong. The CDR3 spans 15 residues. CDR1 and CDR2 (germline): SEHNR, FQNEAQ (reference sequence). This CDR3 reads CASSSLAGGYYEQYF. The CDR3 nucleotides are TGTGCCAGCAGCTCACTAGCGGGGGGCTACTACGAGCAGTACTTC.

Concerning this clone itself: A read error may produce the germline difference seen at one junction end. The genes are TRBV2 and TRBJ2-7; a weak D match, TRBD2 (6 bases). The CDR3 extends over 15 amino acids. Germline values: CDR1 SNHLY, CDR2 FYNNEI. Here the CDR3 reads CASSPVERASYEQYF. CDR3 sequence (DNA): TGCGCCAGCAGCCCCGTCGAGCGGGCCTCCTACGAGCAGTACTTC. Based on the CDR3 plus reference TRBV2 and TRBJ2-7, the full variable domain is EPEVTQTPSHQVTQMGQEVILRCVPISNHLYFYWYRQILGQKVEFLVSFYNNEISEKSEIFDDQFSVERPDGSNFTLKIRSTKLEDSAMYFCASSPVERASYEQYFGPGTRLTVT.

The rearrangement links TRBV28 to TRBJ1-6; perhaps TRBD1 as D (6 bases). The CDR3 is made up of 16 amino acids. The V gene lost 4 bases and the J gene lost 4 bases, with 14 bases spanning the gap. In germline, CDR1 is MDHEN, CDR2 SYDVKM. CDR3 sequence (DNA): TGTGCCAGCAGTTCTATCCCAGGACAGTATAATTCACCCCTCCACTTT. Translated, it gives CASSSIPGQYNSPLHF.

The genes are TRBV9 and TRBJ2-3, with 10 positions matching TRBD2. Trimming removed 0 bases from V and 4 bases from J; junction bases left unmatched: 2. Germline V gene data show CDR1 as SGDLS and CDR2 as YYNGEE. This CDR3 has 15 residues. The CDR3 DNA follows: TGTGCCAGCAGCGTAGAAGCGGGGGGGTCAGATACGCAGTATTTT. Amino acids: CASSVEAGGSDTQYF. Full variable domain (missing parts from reference TRBV9 and TRBJ2-3): DSGVTQTPKHLITATGQRVTLRCSPRSGDLSVYWYQQSLDQGLQFLIQYYNGEERAKGNILERFSAQQFPDLHSELNLSSLELGDSALYFCASSVEAGGSDTQYFGPGTRLTVL.

As for this clone: Mismatch with germline at one junction end may stem from a read error. The V gene is TRBV5-1, the J gene TRBJ2-2; D ambiguous. Germline loops: CDR1 SGHRS, CDR2 YFSETQ. The CDR3 has 13 amino acids. The CDR3 coding sequence is TGTGCCAGCAGCTCGCGATACACCGGGGAGCTGTTTTTT. It is translated as CASSSRYTGELFF.

The V and J genes are TRBV11-2 and TRBJ1-3; D call uncertain. The germline V gene has CDR1 SGHAT and CDR2 FQNNGV. Trimming removed 1 base from V and 4 bases from J, with 2 bases in between. The CDR3 runs to 12 residues. The CDR3 reads CASSLAGNTIYF. The CDR3, as DNA: TGTGCCAGCAGCTTAGCGGGAAACACCATATATTTT.

The chain employs TRBV7-2 and TRBJ2-2; D gene uncertain. The V and J ends lost 3 bases and 5 bases respectively, with 4 bases between them. Germline V CDR1 and CDR2: SGHTA, FQGNSA. The CDR3 sequence is 12 residues long. The CDR3 DNA is TGTGCCAGCAGCTTCAGTACCGGGGAGCTGTTTTTT. Its protein product is CASSFSTGELFF. The full variable domain, its missing parts supplied by reference TRBV7-2 and TRBJ2-2, is GAGVSQSPSNKVTEKGKDVELRCDPISGHTALYWYRQSLGQGLEFLIYFQGNSAPDKSGLPSDRFSAERTGGSVSTLTIQRTQQEDSAVYLCASSFSTGELFFGEGSRLTVL.

The chain links TRBV15 to TRBJ1-1; a possible D gene is TRBD1 (6 bases). Trimming removed 0 bases at V and 1 base at J, with 9 bases between. The CDR3 extends over 15 amino acids. Germline V gene lookup returns CDR1 LNHNV and CDR2 YYDKDF (reference sequence). The CDR3 region is CATSRDGQRNTEAFF. CDR3 nucleotide sequence: TGTGCCACCAGCAGAGATGGACAGCGGAACACTGAAGCTTTCTTT. The entire variable domain, with the rest obtained from reference TRBV15 and TRBJ1-1, is as follows: DAMVIQNPRYQVTQFGKPVTLSCSQTLNHNVMYWYQQKSSQAPKLLFHYYDKDFNNEADTPDNFQSRRPNTSFCFLDIRSPGLGDTAMYLCATSRDGQRNTEAFFGQGTRLTVV.

The chain employs TRBV6-5 and TRBJ1-1; D not resolved. CDR3 size: 13 residues. Germline V gives CDR1 MNHEY, CDR2 SVGAGI. V was cut by 5 bases and J by 11 bases, with 18 bases left in between. The CDR3 here is CASSEEKFGGAFF. CDR3 bases: TGTGCCAGCAGTGAAGAAAAGTTTGGAGGGGCTTTCTTT.

The rearrangement uses TRBV2 and TRBJ2-3; tentative D call: TRBD2 (5 bases). Germline loops: CDR1 SNHLY, CDR2 FYNNEI. V was trimmed by 2 bases and J by 6 bases, leaving 24 bases between them. The CDR3 consists of 18 residues. CDR3 region: CASSEKFVGETRRDTQYF. The CDR3 coding sequence is TGTGCCAGCAGTGAAAAGTTTGTGGGTGAAACTCGGAGGGATACGCAGTATTTT. Full variable domain (rest looked up from reference TRBV2 and TRBJ2-3): EPEVTQTPSHQVTQMGQEVILRCVPISNHLYFYWYRQILGQKVEFLVSFYNNEISEKSEIFDDQFSVERPDGSNFTLKIRSTKLEDSAMYFCASSEKFVGETRRDTQYFGPGTRLTVL.

This rearrangement joins TRBV29-1 to TRBJ2-2, with D unresolved. The CDR3 spans 14 residues. Germline-derived CDR1 and CDR2 are SQVTM and ANQGSEA. V gave up 4 bases and J gave up 0 bases, with 9 bases separating them. CDR3 sequence reads: CSVGTASNTGELFF. CDR3 nucleotide sequence: TGCAGCGTTGGAACAGCTTCGAACACCGGGGAGCTGTTTTTT.

V usage is TRBV4-1 and J usage is TRBJ1-1; D possibly corresponds to TRBD1 (5 bases). The germline V and J ends were trimmed by 3 bases and 1 base, with 9 bases remaining between them. The CDR3 totals 14 residues. CDR1 and CDR2 from the germline V gene are MGHRA and YSYEKL. DNA of the CDR3: TGCGCCAGCAGCCACCTCACAGGGAACACTGAAGCTTTCTTT. It specifies CASSHLTGNTEAFF.

The chain recombines TRBV7-8 with TRBJ1-1, with D tentatively TRBD1 (5 bases). This CDR3 has 15 amino acids. Germline values: CDR1 SGHVS, CDR2 FQNEAQ. Trimming took 0 bases from V and 0 from J, leaving 8 bases between them. The CDR3 bases are TGTGCCAGCAGCTTAGCCGGCAGGGTGAACACTGAAGCTTTCTTT. Translation gives CASSLAGRVNTEAFF.

In its sample, this clone was seen a few times. This chain joins TRBV28 and TRBJ2-7; TRBD1 might be the D (5 bases). From germline, CDR1 is MDHEN and CDR2 SYDVKM. The CDR3 runs 14 residues. V gave up 0 bases and J gave up 2 bases, with 8 bases separating them. The CDR3 region has the DNA TGTGCCAGCAGTTTATGGAGACAGACCTACGAGCAGTACTTC. This gives the protein CASSLWRQTYEQYF.

The chain employs TRBV9 and TRBJ2-7; possibly TRBD1 for D (6 bases). V lost 0 bases to trimming and J lost 1 base, with 11 bases between them. This CDR3 comprises 15 residues. The germline gives CDR1 SGDLS, CDR2 YYNGEE. DNA for the CDR3: TGTGCCAGCAGCGTAGCAGGGGACGCTTCCTACGAGCAGTACTTC. Residues: CASSVAGDASYEQYF. Full variable domain (rest looked up from reference TRBV9 and TRBJ2-7): DSGVTQTPKHLITATGQRVTLRCSPRSGDLSVYWYQQSLDQGLQFLIQYYNGEERAKGNILERFSAQQFPDLHSELNLSSLELGDSALYFCASSVAGDASYEQYFGPGTRLTVT.

The chain carries TRBV7-6 and TRBJ2-5, with 9 bases identical to TRBD1. V dropped 0 bases and J dropped 5; count of bases not matched to a gene: 4. The CDR3 runs to 15 residues. Per germline, CDR1 SGHVS and CDR2 FNYEAQ. The CDR3 DNA reads as TGTGCCAGCAGCTTAGCTACAGGGGGCAGGGAGACCCAGTACTTC. Protein: CASSLATGGRETQYF.

The chain uses TRBV6-1 and TRBJ2-7; D uncertain. CDR1 MNHNS and CDR2 SASEGT come from the germline V gene. Between the trimmed V and J ends, which lost 7 bases and 1 base, there was a span of 11 bases. The CDR3 runs 13 residues. In DNA form, the CDR3 reads TGTGCCAGCATCGGCGGTTCTTCCTACGAGCAGTACTTC. Residues: CASIGGSSYEQYF.

The rearrangement uses TRBV7-3 and TRBJ2-3, with D perhaps TRBD2 (6 bases). The CDR3 spans 16 residues. Germline V gene sequence: CDR1 SGHTA, CDR2 FQGTGA. The V and J ends lost 2 bases and 0 bases respectively, with 12 bases between them. This chain's CDR3 is CASSLGAGTSTDTQYF. The CDR3 region has the DNA TGTGCCAGCAGCTTAGGGGCGGGAACCAGCACAGATACGCAGTATTTT.